These 2 T cell receptor beta chains share one sample of origin, sequenced in a study of tumour-infiltrating T cells in Burkitt lymphoma. The assay was immunoSEQ multiplex PCR, and TCRdb's table has in-frame clones only and misses some. This sample yields thousands of clones, of which more than 13% are seen a single time; 21% belongs to the top ten. The specimen was tumor tissue. The receptor source for this set is a human donor with Burkitt lymphoma.

This clone was picked up a small number of times. The chain links TRBV19 to TRBJ1-5, with 12 bases that match TRBD1. V lost 4 bases, J lost 5 bases, and 9 bases stayed unmatched. The CDR3 contains 17 residues. Germline assignment: CDR1 LNHDA and CDR2 SQIVND (reference sequence). DNA for the CDR3: TGTGCCAGTAGTACACGTCCCGGGACAGGGGGCGATCAGCCCCAGCATTTT. Translation gives CASSTRPGTGGDQPQHF.

V usage is TRBV4-1 and J usage is TRBJ2-7, with 10 nucleotides matching TRBD1. The V and J ends lost 4 bases and 5 bases, in that order; junction bases with no gene match: 2. In germline, CDR1 is MGHRA, CDR2 YSYEKL. The CDR3 consists of 13 residues. CDR3 residues: CASSRGQGNEQYF. DNA for the CDR3: TGCGCCAGCAGCCGGGGACAGGGGAACGAGCAGTACTTC.